This T cell receptor (beta chain) was obtained from a study of blood T cell repertoires in COVID-19. The wider study: Sites in the United States, Italy and Spain provided acute and convalescent COVID-19 samples. PBMCs, B-cell-depleted T cells, or T cells provided the cDNA or gDNA that made up the material.

In the original analysis: Nucleated cell number was recorded as an estimate derived from reference gene primer amplification. Some clones are missing from TCRdb's copy, which holds only in-frame ones; the method was immunoSEQ multiplex PCR. V and J calls plus clone size are reproduced from that table; the DNA served to infer D and trimming. The table has roughly 70,000 clones, 70% to 90% seen once; the top ten hold more than 2.5%. The junction had 8 bases not matched to a gene; V was cut back by 0 bases and J by 4 bases. The CDR3 spans 17 residues. CDR1 is LGHNT and CDR2 is FRNRAP in the germline V gene.

The TCR sequence derives from a man aged 45-65 years with active COVID-19. This chain connects TRBV12-5 to TRBJ2-3; TRBD2 agrees at 9 bases. The sample taken for sequencing was peripheral blood. CDR3 protein: CASGLVSSGDSPDTQYF. CDR3 sequence (DNA): TGTGCTAGTGGTTTGGTATCTAGCGGGGATAGCCCAGATACGCAGTATTTT.